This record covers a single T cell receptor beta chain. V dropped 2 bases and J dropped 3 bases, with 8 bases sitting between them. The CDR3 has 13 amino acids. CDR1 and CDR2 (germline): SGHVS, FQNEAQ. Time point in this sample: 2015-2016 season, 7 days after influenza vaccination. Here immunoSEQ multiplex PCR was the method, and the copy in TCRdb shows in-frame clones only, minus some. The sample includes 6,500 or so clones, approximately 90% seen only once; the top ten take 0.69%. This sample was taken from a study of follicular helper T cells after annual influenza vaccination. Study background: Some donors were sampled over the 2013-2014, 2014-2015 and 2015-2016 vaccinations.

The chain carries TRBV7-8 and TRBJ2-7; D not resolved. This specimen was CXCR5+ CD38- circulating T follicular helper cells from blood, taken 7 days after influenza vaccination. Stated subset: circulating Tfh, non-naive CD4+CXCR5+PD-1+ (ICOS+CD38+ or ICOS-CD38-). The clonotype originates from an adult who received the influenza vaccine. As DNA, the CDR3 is TGTGCCAGCAGCTTAATGGGTAACTACGAGCAGTACTTC. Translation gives CASSLMGNYEQYF.